Following are 17 T cell receptor beta chains from one sample sequenced in a study of a mutant IDH1 vaccine in newly diagnosed glioma. Their antigen targets remain unknown. Time point described: week 5, during vaccination. Every vaccine dose comprised 300 ug of mutant IDH1 20-mer peptide plus topical imiquimod. Assay used: immunoSEQ multiplex PCR; TCRdb lists only in-frame clones, some missing. The sample holds about 40,000 clones, approximately 90% seen once. The sequenced sample was PBMCs, obtained from a glioma patient whose treatment included an IDH1 peptide vaccine. Source of these receptors: a man in his forties or fifties with glioma.

The rearrangement joins TRBV5-1 to TRBJ2-5, with TRBD2 matching 8 bases. This CDR3 region has 14 residues. V was pared by 4 bases and J by 5 bases, with 7 bases of the junction left unmatched. Germline V gene sequence: CDR1 SGHRS, CDR2 YFSETQ. The CDR3 is CASSPATGGETQYF. CDR3 nucleotides: TGCGCCAGCAGCCCCGCTACGGGGGGGGAGACCCAGTACTTC.

The genes are TRBV5-1 and TRBJ1-6; TRBD1 agrees at 7 bases. From germline, CDR1 is SGHRS and CDR2 YFSETQ. The J segment lost 9 bases and the V segment lost 4 bases, leaving 10 bases of the junction unmatched. The CDR3 loop spans 15 amino acids. The chain's CDR3 is CASSPRTGGTSPLHF. The CDR3 nucleotides are TGCGCCAGCAGCCCACGGACAGGTGGGACTTCACCCCTCCACTTT.

The DNA for the CDR3 is TGTGCCTGGAGCGGACGCCAAACCCTAGCCAAAAACATTCAGTACTTC. Its translation: CAWSGRQTLAKNIQYF. The chain couples TRBV30 to TRBJ2-4; D gene ambiguous. The CDR3 is 16 residues long. The germline V gene has CDR1 GTSNPN and CDR2 SVGIG (reference sequence). Trimming cost V 3 bases and J 0 bases, with 15 bases left between them.

V and J are TRBV10-1 and TRBJ1-3, with a weak D call TRBD1 (6 bases). This CDR3 spans 14 amino acids. The V end was cut by 4 bases, the J end by 2 bases, with 9 bases between. The germline V gene encodes CDR1 WNHNN and CDR2 SYGVQD (reference sequence). The CDR3 is CASSAGGTGNTIYF. The DNA of the CDR3 is TGCGCCAGCAGTGCCGGGGGCACTGGAAACACCATATATTTT.

J is TRBJ2-3 and V is TRBV5-5, with D perhaps matching TRBD1 or TRBD2 (5 bases each). Germline-derived CDR1 and CDR2 are SGHKS and YYEKEE (reference sequence). Trimming cost V 4 bases and J 6 bases, with 18 bases left between them. This CDR3 comprises 15 residues. The CDR3 is CASSTGPRNSDTQYF. In DNA form, the CDR3 reads TGTGCCAGCAGCACGGGACCTCGTAATTCCGATACGCAGTATTTT.

This chain uses TRBV14 with TRBJ2-3, with unresolved D. Between the trimmed V and J ends, which lost 4 bases and 8 bases, there was a span of 10 bases. The CDR3 spans 12 residues. CDR1 and CDR2 (germline): SGHDN, FVKESK. CDR3 sequence: CASSPSWSTQYF. CDR3 nucleotides: TGTGCCAGCAGCCCATCTTGGAGTACGCAGTATTTT. The full variable domain, in which reference TRBV14 and TRBJ2-3 provide the parts outside the CDR3, is EAGVTQFPSHSVIEKGQTVTLRCDPISGHDNLYWYRRVMGKEIKFLLHFVKESKQDESGMPNNRFLAERTGGTYSTLKVQPAELEDSGVYFCASSPSWSTQYFGPGTRLTVL.

The chain joins TRBV6-5 to TRBJ1-4; D is ambiguous. V was cut by 6 bases and J by 8 bases, with 16 bases left in between. The length of the CDR3 is 14 residues. Germline values: CDR1 MNHEY, CDR2 SVGAGI. Here the CDR3 DNA reads TGTGCCAGCAGCAGTTATCATCTTGGAGAAAAACTGTTTTTT. Protein sequence: CASSSYHLGEKLFF.

The chain couples TRBV5-1 to TRBJ2-5, with 12 bases lining up with TRBD2. The CDR3 runs to 16 residues. V lost 2 bases to trimming and J lost 1 base; unmatched junction nucleotides: 3. In germline, CDR1 is SGHRS, CDR2 YFSETQ. The CDR3 DNA reads as TGCGCCAGCAGCTTACTAGCGGGGGGCCTCCAAGAGACCCAGTACTTC. Protein product: CASSLLAGGLQETQYF.

V is TRBV5-8 and J is TRBJ2-7; perhaps TRBD1 as D (6 bases). The CDR3 is made up of 15 amino acids. The germline V gene has CDR1 SGHTS and CDR2 YDEGEE. Trimming removed 3 bases from V and 0 bases from J, with 13 bases in between. As DNA, the CDR3 is TGTGCCAGCAGCTATGGGACAATTCACTCCTACGAGCAGTACTTC. Amino acids: CASSYGTIHSYEQYF.

This sequence joins TRBV7-9 and TRBJ2-7; D gene unclear. CDR1 is SEHNR and CDR2 is FQNEAQ in the germline V gene (reference sequence). V was cut by 1 base and J by 0 bases, with 7 bases left in between. This CDR3 is built from 14 residues. For the CDR3, the DNA is TGTGCCAGCAGCTTAGATGCAGACTCCTACGAGCAGTACTTC. The encoded protein is CASSLDADSYEQYF.

CDR3 region: CASSLDSGNYNEQFF. CDR3 DNA sequence: TGCGCCAGCAGCTTGGATAGCGGGAATTACAATGAGCAGTTCTTC. This chain uses TRBV5-1 with TRBJ2-1; TRBD2 matches at 8 bases. The CDR3 length is 15 residues. The germline gives CDR1 SGHRS, CDR2 YFSETQ. The V and J ends lost 0 bases and 4 bases, in that order; junction bases with no gene match: 3.

The chain is built from TRBV29-1 and TRBJ2-5; D possibly matches TRBD1 or TRBD2 (5 bases each). Per the germline V gene, CDR1 is SQVTM and CDR2 is ANQGSEA. The CDR3 has 14 amino acids. Between the trimmed V and J ends, which lost 6 bases and 5 bases, there was a span of 19 bases. The CDR3 DNA is TGCAGCGTACCCAAAACCGGGACGCGGGAGACCCAGTACTTC. Translating it yields CSVPKTGTRETQYF. The full variable domain, its missing parts supplied by reference TRBV29-1 and TRBJ2-5, is SAVISQKPSRDICQRGTSLTIQCQVDSQVTMMFWYRQQPGQSLTLIATANQGSEATYESGFVIDKFPISRPNLTFSTLTVSNMSPEDSSIYLCSVPKTGTRETQYFGPGTRLLVL.

This chain joins TRBV6-5 and TRBJ2-7; 7 nucleotides align to TRBD1. Trimming removed 2 bases from V and 0 bases from J; junction bases left unmatched: 1. The CDR3 is 14 residues long. Germline CDR1 and CDR2: MNHEY and SVGAGI. In nucleotides, the CDR3 is TGTGCCAGCAGTTACGACAGGGACTCCTACGAGCAGTACTTC. The encoded protein is CASSYDRDSYEQYF.

The rearrangement links TRBV6-1 to TRBJ1-5; 10 bases are a match to TRBD1. Germline loops: CDR1 MNHNS, CDR2 SASEGT. This CDR3 region has 15 residues. J lost 3 bases, V lost 5 bases, and 4 bases had no gene match. The CDR3 here is CASSSDRGTNQPQHF. CDR3 sequence (DNA): TGTGCCAGCAGTTCGGACAGGGGGACCAATCAGCCCCAGCATTTT.

The chain uses TRBV6-5 and TRBJ2-7; tentatively, D is TRBD1 (5 bases). V lost 7 bases to trimming and J lost 1 base, with 11 bases between them. Germline assignment: CDR1 MNHEY and CDR2 SVGAGI. The CDR3 is 13 residues long. For the CDR3, the DNA is TGTGCCAGCAAAGGACACACTTCCTACGAGCAGTACTTC. This sequence encodes CASKGHTSYEQYF.

The chain couples TRBV30 to TRBJ1-2; D gene uncertain. The CDR3 totals 11 residues. The germline V gene encodes CDR1 GTSNPN and CDR2 SVGIG (reference sequence). V was clipped by 2 bases and J by 4 bases, with 5 bases between them. The chain's CDR3 is CAWSFSYGYTF. The DNA of the CDR3 is TGTGCCTGGAGTTTCAGCTATGGCTACACCTTC.

This sequence joins TRBV27 and TRBJ1-3, with D perhaps TRBD1 (6 bases). The CDR3 length is 12 residues. Per the germline V gene, CDR1 is MNHEY and CDR2 is SMNVEV (reference sequence). Trimming cost V 8 bases and J 4 bases, with 9 bases left between them. CDR3 protein: CASGTTGNTIYF. Here the CDR3 DNA reads TGTGCCAGCGGGACAACAGGAAACACCATATATTTT.